This TCR beta chain was sequenced for a study of technical replicates of blood from a handful of donors. This clone was seen a single time. Data came from immunoSEQ multiplex PCR; TCRdb stores just in-frame clones and leaves some out. The sample yields 45,000 to 55,000 clones, roughly 94% seen once. Sample: T cells isolated from PBMCs. The origin of this receptor is a human donor in good health.

The CDR3 here is CAISPDRNQEYF. As DNA, the CDR3 is TGTGCCATCAGTCCGGACAGAAACCAGGAGTACTTC. V and J are TRBV10-3 and TRBJ2-7, with D tentatively TRBD1 (6 bases). V was cut by 5 bases and J by 11 bases, with 16 bases left in between. Germline V gene sequence: CDR1 ENHRY, CDR2 SYGVKD. This CDR3 contains 12 residues.